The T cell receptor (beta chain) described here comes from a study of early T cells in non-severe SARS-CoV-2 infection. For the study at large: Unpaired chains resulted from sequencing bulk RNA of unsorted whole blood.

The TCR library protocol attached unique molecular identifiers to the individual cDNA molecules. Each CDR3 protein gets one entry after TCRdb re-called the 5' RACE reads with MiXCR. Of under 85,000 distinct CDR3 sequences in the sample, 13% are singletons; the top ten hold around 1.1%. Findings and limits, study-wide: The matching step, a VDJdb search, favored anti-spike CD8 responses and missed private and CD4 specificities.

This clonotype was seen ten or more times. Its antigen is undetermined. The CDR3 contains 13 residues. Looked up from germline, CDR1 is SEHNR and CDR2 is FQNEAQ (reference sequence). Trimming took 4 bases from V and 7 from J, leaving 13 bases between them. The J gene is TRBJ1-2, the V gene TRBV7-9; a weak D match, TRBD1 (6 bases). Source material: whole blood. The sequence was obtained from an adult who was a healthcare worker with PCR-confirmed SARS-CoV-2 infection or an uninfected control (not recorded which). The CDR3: CASSSTGRFGYTF. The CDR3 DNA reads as TGTGCCAGCAGCTCTACAGGGAGGTTTGGCTACACCTTC.